Detailed here is one T cell receptor (beta chain). This entry comes from a study of T cell responses to AZD1222 COVID-19 vaccine. V was pared by 6 bases and J by 8 bases, with 12 bases of the junction left unmatched. Germline V CDR1 and CDR2: MNHEY, SMNVEV (reference sequence). This CDR3 is 14 amino acids long. Only in-frame clones appear in the TCRdb table, and some are missing; sequencing was by immunoSEQ multiplex PCR. Among 130,000 or so clones, roughly 87% were seen once, and the ten largest hold around 5%. The V call is TRBV27, the J call TRBJ1-2; 7 positions match TRBD1. The sequence was collected from an adult who received the AZD1222 COVID-19 vaccine. Here the sequenced sample was peripheral blood, taken 28 days after the second AZD1222 dose. This CDR3 reads CASSTAGPTGGYTF. For the CDR3, the DNA is TGTGCCAGCAGCACCGCGGGACCGACAGGGGGCTACACCTTC.